The 31 T cell receptor beta chains below come from one sample, sequenced in a study of T cells in Graves' hyperthyroidism and ophthalmopathy. Amplified TCR beta CDR3 regions derived from RNA transcripts. The HTBI set primed first-round TCR CDR3 RT-PCR. TCRdb ran MiXCR on the multiplex PCR reads and lists one entry per CDR3 protein. The sample shows some 600,000 distinct CDR3 sequences, around 13% of them seen only once. Sequencing used blood. The receptor source for this set is a woman under 40 with Graves' hyperthyroidism that later progressed to Graves' ophthalmopathy.

This rearrangement joins TRBV10-3 to TRBJ2-7; tentatively, D is TRBD1 (6 bases). CDR1 is ENHRY, CDR2 SYGVKD, per germline. The CDR3 sequence is 16 residues long. Trimming took 0 bases from V and 6 from J, leaving 18 bases between them. The CDR3 DNA reads TGTGCCATCAGTGAGTCCCCGAACAGGGTATCCCCCGAGCAGTACTTC. Its protein is CAISESPNRVSPEQYF.

This clonotype was recorded at least ten times. The chain has TRBV4-3 and TRBJ1-1; no definite D call. V was shortened by 1 base and J by 2 bases, with 8 bases between the two germline ends. The length of the CDR3 is 14 residues. Germline V CDR1 and CDR2: LGHNA, YSLEER. In DNA, the CDR3 is TGCGCCAGCAGCCAAGTGGTTATTAACACTGAAGCTTTCTTT. Translating gives CASSQVVINTEAFF.

This clonotype was seen many times. This chain connects TRBV6-2 or TRBV6-3 to TRBJ2-3; D remains ambiguous. Germline V CDR1 and CDR2: MNHEY, SVGEGT. V was cut by 5 bases and J by 4 bases, with 1 base left in between. This CDR3 has 10 amino acids. CDR3 bases: TGTGCCAGCAGTGCAGATACGCAGTATTTT. Protein: CASSADTQYF.

For this clonotype: This clone may be a read error of a much larger clone one base away. The gene calls are TRBV18 and TRBJ1-1; D may be TRBD1 (6 bases). The CDR3 covers 18 residues. Germline CDR1 is KGHSH and CDR2 is LQKENI. The ends were cut back, 2 bases at V and 4 bases at J, with 23 bases in the middle. For the CDR3, the DNA is TGTGCCAGCTCACCAGAAATGGTGAGAGGGGGTCTGAGCACTGAAGCTTTCTTT. Amino acid sequence: CASSPEMVRGGLSTEAFF.

On this clonotype: This may be a read error, as it is one base from a much larger clone. The DNA of the CDR3 is TGTGCCACCAGTGATTGGGAGGCCTACAATGAGCAGTTCTTC. This translates into CATSDWEAYNEQFF. This chain links TRBV24-1 with TRBJ2-1; D may be TRBD2 (6 bases). The germline CDR1 and CDR2 sequences are KGHDR and SFDVKD. V shed 2 bases and J shed 2 bases, with 6 bases lying between them. This CDR3 is built from 14 residues.

This clonotype was seen ten or more times. The genes are TRBV3-1 and TRBJ1-1; D gene uncertain. Between the trimmed V and J ends, which lost 4 bases and 4 bases, there was a span of 13 bases. Germline assignment: CDR1 LGHDT and CDR2 YNNKEL (reference sequence). CDR3 length equals 14 residues. The CDR3 DNA sequence: TGTGCCAGCAGCCCCCTCACTAGCGGCACTGAAGCTTTCTTT. Amino acid sequence: CASSPLTSGTEAFF.

CDR3 sequence (DNA): TGTGCCAGCAGTTACTACCCGGGAGGGAGGATTGAGCATGAAAAACTGTTTTTT. Translated: CASSYYPGGRIEHEKLFF. V gene TRBV6-5 combines with J gene TRBJ1-4; D remains ambiguous. The ends were cut back, 1 base at V and 6 bases at J, with 21 bases in the middle. Germline V gene sequence: CDR1 MNHEY, CDR2 SVGAGI. The CDR3 covers 18 residues.

The sample holds many counts of this clonotype. The chain is built from TRBV6-1 and TRBJ2-7; D perhaps matches TRBD1 (6 bases). CDR3 length: 14 residues. V lost 3 bases and J 3 bases, leaving 12 bases between the germline ends. Germline V CDR1 and CDR2: MNHNS, SASEGT. CDR3: CASSDRGEDYEQYF. CDR3 DNA: TGTGCCAGCAGTGACAGGGGTGAAGACTACGAGCAGTACTTC.

This clonotype occurred a few times. The chain employs TRBV24-1 and TRBJ2-2; D gene uncertain. The germline V and J ends were trimmed by 5 bases and 0 bases, with 15 bases remaining between them. The germline V gene has CDR1 KGHDR and CDR2 SFDVKD. The CDR3 extends over 17 amino acids. DNA for the CDR3: TGTGCCACCAGTGCCGCCTGGGCGGCCGCGAACACCGGGGAGCTGTTTTTT. It encodes CATSAAWAAANTGELFF.

The J gene is TRBJ2-7, the V gene TRBV30; D ambiguous. This CDR3 comprises 13 residues. The germline CDR1 and CDR2 sequences are GTSNPN and SVGIG (reference sequence). Trimming pared 5 bases from V and 3 bases from J, leaving 14 bases between. This CDR3 reads CAWAKKGLYEQYF. DNA of the CDR3: TGTGCCTGGGCTAAGAAGGGTCTCTACGAGCAGTACTTC.

This clonotype has at least ten counts. The V call is TRBV5-1, the J call TRBJ1-2, with D possibly being TRBD1 (5 bases). Per the germline V gene, CDR1 is SGHRS and CDR2 is YFSETQ. This CDR3 has 16 residues. Deletions cut 4 bases from V and 7 bases from J, with 23 bases between. CDR3: CASSNAAGTPTSGYTF. The CDR3 DNA reads TGCGCCAGCAGCAACGCCGCCGGGACCCCCACTAGTGGCTACACCTTC.

This clonotype was seen at least ten times. This chain joins TRBV11-1 and TRBJ2-5; TRBD1 agrees at 8 bases. V shed 5 bases and J 4 bases; nucleotides not matched to a gene: 9. Germline lookup yields CDR1 SGHAT and CDR2 FQDESV (reference sequence). The CDR3 loop spans 15 amino acids. CDR3 DNA: TGTGCCAGCAGCACCGGGACAGGTGGCCGAGAGACCCAGTACTTC. It specifies CASSTGTGGRETQYF.

This clonotype was observed many times. V and J are TRBV7-2 and TRBJ1-1; 7 bases are shared with TRBD1. Germline V lookup: CDR1 SGHTA, CDR2 FQGNSA. Trimming took 6 bases from V and 1 from J; bases not matched to a gene: 5. The CDR3 has 14 residues. CDR3 sequence (DNA): TGTGCCAGCAGGGAACAGGGGTGGAACACTGAAGCTTTCTTT. This sequence encodes CASREQGWNTEAFF. The variable domain in full, completed from reference TRBV7-2 and TRBJ1-1, reads GAGVSQSPSNKVTEKGKDVELRCDPISGHTALYWYRQSLGQGLEFLIYFQGNSAPDKSGLPSDRFSAERTGGSVSTLTIQRTQQEDSAVYLCASREQGWNTEAFFGQGTRLTVV.

This clonotype occurred many times. The rearrangement links TRBV5-1 to TRBJ1-1, with 7 bases identical to TRBD1. This CDR3 region has 16 residues. Losses at the gene ends were 4 bases for V and 1 base for J; bases not matched to a gene: 10. CDR1 is SGHRS and CDR2 is YFSETQ in the germline V gene. DNA for the CDR3: TGCGCCAGCAGCCCAGGACAGGCCTTCCAGAACACTGAAGCTTTCTTT. It specifies CASSPGQAFQNTEAFF.

This clonotype was observed many times. This chain connects TRBV20-1 to TRBJ1-5; D gene ambiguous. Deletions cut 3 bases from V and 6 bases from J, with 15 bases between. This CDR3 is 14 amino acids long. CDR1 and CDR2 (germline): DFQATT, SNEGSKA (reference sequence). The CDR3 protein is CSASWASNSQPQHF. The CDR3 nucleotides are TGCAGTGCTAGTTGGGCCTCTAACAGTCAGCCCCAGCATTTT.

The DNA for the CDR3 is TGTGCCAGTAGTACCGCTTCAGGGATCCGAGAGACCCAGTACTTC. Protein product: CASSTASGIRETQYF. The chain employs TRBV19 and TRBJ2-5; tentative D call: TRBD1 (5 bases). Germline CDR1 is LNHDA and CDR2 is SQIVND (reference sequence). Trimming pared 4 bases from V and 4 bases from J, leaving 16 bases between. The CDR3 loop spans 15 amino acids.

This clonotype appeared a few times. Written as DNA, the CDR3 is TGTGCCACCAGCAGAGATTGGGCAGGTGTATATGTTAACACCGGGGAGCTGTTTTTT. This translates into CATSRDWAGVYVNTGELFF. The chain couples TRBV15 to TRBJ2-2; D remains ambiguous. Trimming stripped 0 bases from V and 2 bases from J, with 19 bases between. CDR3 length equals 19 residues. Germline CDR1 reads LNHNV; CDR2 reads YYDKDF (reference sequence).

The sample holds many counts of this clonotype. This sequence joins TRBV10-3 and TRBJ2-1; 7 nucleotides agree with TRBD1. Germline lookup yields CDR1 ENHRY and CDR2 SYGVKD. This CDR3 is 15 amino acids long. With 7 bases clipped from V and 4 bases from J, the junction kept 10 bases outside the gene matches. Here the CDR3 reads CAITAREQGYNEQFF. CDR3 DNA sequence: TGTGCCATCACGGCTAGGGAACAGGGGTACAATGAGCAGTTCTTC.

This clonotype has a count of ten or more. V and J are TRBV30 and TRBJ1-2; the D is unclear. Germline CDR1 and CDR2: GTSNPN and SVGIG (reference sequence). The V end was cut by 0 bases, the J end by 10 bases, with 18 bases between. The CDR3 sequence is 14 residues long. CDR3 residues: CAWSVRADLDDYTF. The CDR3 DNA is TGTGCCTGGAGTGTACGGGCTGACCTAGATGACTACACCTTC.

A remark on this clonotype: This sequence may be a read error, since a much larger clone differs from it by one base. The J gene is TRBJ2-1, the V gene TRBV7-9; 8 bases are shared with TRBD2. J gave up 7 bases and V 5 bases, and 16 bases lay outside the gene matches. The CDR3 has 17 amino acids. Per the germline V gene, CDR1 is SEHNR and CDR2 is FQNEAQ (reference sequence). The CDR3 DNA reads as TGTGCCAGCAGCCAGGCTACTAGCGGACGAACGGGAAATGAGCAGTTCTTC. This codes for CASSQATSGRTGNEQFF.

This clonotype was picked up many times. The chain uses TRBV9 and TRBJ1-2, with D hard to call. V was shortened by 1 base and J by 4 bases, with 5 bases between the two germline ends. The CDR3 is 12 amino acids. Germline V gives CDR1 SGDLS, CDR2 YYNGEE. CDR3 amino acids: CASSVMGYGYTF. The CDR3 bases are TGTGCCAGCAGCGTAATGGGCTATGGCTACACCTTC.

The rearrangement links TRBV19 to TRBJ2-7; 8 nucleotides match TRBD2. Per the germline V gene, CDR1 is LNHDA and CDR2 is SQIVND (reference sequence). CDR3 length equals 16 residues. V was pared by 5 bases and J by 3 bases, with 12 bases of the junction left unmatched. The CDR3 is CASSPHSGIGDYEQYF. The CDR3 DNA reads as TGTGCCAGTAGTCCTCATAGCGGGATTGGTGACTACGAGCAGTACTTC.

This clonotype was detected ten times or more. The rearrangement uses TRBV11-2 and TRBJ2-3; no clear D gene. In germline, CDR1 is SGHAT, CDR2 FQNNGV. The CDR3 is made up of 15 amino acids. V dropped 2 bases and J dropped 3 bases, with 12 bases sitting between them. CDR3 region: CASSLTGPRTDTQYF. The CDR3 DNA reads as TGTGCCAGCAGCTTAACCGGGCCTCGAACAGATACGCAGTATTTT.

The genes are TRBV24-1 and TRBJ1-2, with 8 bases aligning to TRBD1. This CDR3 is built from 14 residues. V shed 3 bases, J shed 5 bases, and the junction held 4 bases outside the gene matches. Germline CDR1 KGHDR, CDR2 SFDVKD. CDR3 residues: CATSDERQGYGYTF. DNA for the CDR3: TGTGCCACCAGTGATGAGCGACAGGGGTATGGCTACACCTTC.

This clonotype was seen ten or more times. The chain employs TRBV28 and TRBJ2-7; perhaps D is TRBD1 or TRBD2 (5 bases each). The length of the CDR3 is 13 residues. Between the trimmed V and J ends, which lost 6 bases and 7 bases, there was a span of 16 bases. Looked up from germline, CDR1 is MDHEN and CDR2 is SYDVKM. The CDR3 region has the DNA TGTGCCAGCAGCCTCCGGGACCCTCGGGAGCAGTACTTC. Residues: CASSLRDPREQYF. Using reference TRBV28 and TRBJ2-7 for the parts outside the CDR3, the full variable domain is DVKVTQSSRYLVKRTGEKVFLECVQDMDHENMFWYRQDPGLGLRLIYFSYDVKMKEKGDIPEGYSVSREKKERFSLILESASTNQTSMYLCASSLRDPREQYFGPGTRLTVT.

This clonotype has a handful of counts. The chain is built from TRBV5-4 and TRBJ2-1; no reliable D call. The V end was cut by 4 bases, the J end by 7 bases, with 18 bases between. The CDR3 loop spans 15 amino acids. The V gene's germline CDR1 is SGHNT and CDR2 YYREEE (reference sequence). The CDR3 region has the DNA TGTGCCAGCAGCGATGCCCTATGGGTCGGGAATGAGCAGTTCTTC. Its protein is CASSDALWVGNEQFF.

This clonotype was observed many times. The V and J genes are TRBV3-1 and TRBJ1-2; D uncertain. Between the trimmed V and J ends, which lost 0 bases and 1 base, there was a span of 9 bases. Germline assignment: CDR1 LGHDT and CDR2 YNNKEL (reference sequence). This CDR3 is 15 amino acids long. Here the CDR3 reads CASSQELTGNYGYTF. The CDR3 DNA is TGTGCCAGCAGCCAAGAACTGACGGGTAACTATGGCTACACCTTC.

This clonotype was seen at least ten times. The J gene is TRBJ1-4, the V gene TRBV12-3 or TRBV12-4; D not resolved. This CDR3 is 16 amino acids long. The V end was cut by 7 bases, the J end by 3 bases, with 18 bases between. Here the CDR3 reads CASTLGGNTANEKLFF. For the CDR3, the DNA is TGTGCCAGCACCCTTGGTGGGAACACAGCTAATGAAAAACTGTTTTTT.

At least ten counts were recorded for this clonotype. The chain couples TRBV19 to TRBJ2-5; 8 nucleotides align to TRBD2. The CDR3 sequence is 13 residues long. Germline V gene data show CDR1 as LNHDA and CDR2 as SQIVND (reference sequence). The trim removed 4 bases at V and 7 bases at J, leaving 5 bases unmatched. CDR3 sequence: CASSNPGGGTQYF. For the CDR3, the DNA is TGTGCCAGTAGTAACCCGGGGGGGGGGACCCAGTACTTC. The whole variable domain, remainder taken from reference TRBV19 and TRBJ2-5, is DGGITQSPKYLFRKEGQNVTLSCEQNLNHDAMYWYRQDPGQGLRLIYYSQIVNDFQKGDIAEGYSVSREKKESFPLTVTSAQKNPTAFYLCASSNPGGGTQYFGPGTRLLVL.

This clonotype came up many times. The chain links TRBV6-1 to TRBJ2-2; 13 bases agree with TRBD2. CDR3 length: 17 amino acids. The germline V gene encodes CDR1 MNHNS and CDR2 SASEGT. After removal of 3 bases from V and 5 bases from J, the junction contained 6 bases not matched to a gene. Here the CDR3 reads CASSDTSGRGQTGELFF. In DNA, the CDR3 is TGTGCCAGCAGTGATACTAGCGGGAGGGGCCAGACCGGGGAGCTGTTTTTT.

Only a few counts were recorded for this clonotype. J is TRBJ1-1 and V is TRBV7-9; D is uncertain. From germline, CDR1 is SEHNR and CDR2 FQNEAQ (reference sequence). Trimming left V 5 bases short and J 7 bases short, with 11 bases between. The CDR3 runs to 12 residues. The CDR3 DNA sequence: TGTGCCAGCAGCGCTCATGTGAATGAAGCTTTCTTT. This sequence encodes CASSAHVNEAFF.